This T cell receptor (beta chain) originates from a study of shared clonotypes between healthy human individuals (dated by TCRdb to the early 2020s). About the study as a whole: Two women and a few men aged 18 to 49 years were included in the cohort. For each donor, CD4 naive and CD4 memory were each given three plates, CD8 naive was given two plates, and CD8 memory was given one plate. Blood TCR repertoires of five healthy adults were deeply sequenced to estimate repertoire size and the extent of clonotype sharing between individuals. To increase sequencing depth and limit assay-specific biases, different laboratories used diverse techniques to prepare libraries and sequence TCR repertoires. Leukapheresis yielded between about 0.8 and 9.5 billion PBMCs per donor.

TCR CDR3 regions were amplified from genomic DNA by multiplex PCR using the deep immunoSEQ assay. Genomic DNA extracted from each cell subset was distributed evenly over all wells of several immunoSEQ 96-well plates, and each plate served as one replicate. For sorted subsets, 150 to 200 ng genomic DNA, equal to tens of thousands of T cell genomes, was loaded into each replicate PCR. Purified libraries were quantified with a Qubit 3.0 fluorometer, sized on a Bioanalyzer 2100, and re-quantified with the KAPA Library Quantification kit. A separate single-read 150-cycle Illumina NextSeq 550 flow cell was used to sequence each immunoSEQ 96-well plate. In the authors' own workflow: Because the immunoSEQ output held only junctional sequences and lacked quality scores, the filtering could not match the filtering applied to full-length reads. Sequences were annotated with PyIR, a Python wrapper for IgBLAST v1.9, using IMGT germline references to assign V/J genes and CDR3. Any read was removed if the V/J assignment was weak (E-value above 1e-6), the CDR3 was missing, or the read contained stop codons, out-of-frame junctions, or ambiguous translated residues. V3J clonotypes were defined as sequences sharing the same inferred V gene, J gene, and CDR3 amino acid sequence. The percentage overlap between two repertoires was calculated by dividing the number of shared unique clonotypes by the size of the smaller repertoire. Richness of each repertoire was evaluated using RTK rarefaction, the Chao1 estimator, and Recon v2.1 estimates of unobserved clonotypes. Generation probabilities for all TCRbeta clonotypes obtained by the gDNA method from several donors were computed using OLGA. TCRdb took over this immuneACCESS table, retaining in-frame rearrangements with V and J assigned. Such tables are incomplete; in checked studies, under half of the missing clones stem from an unresolved V gene, and the remainder is unexplained. That table furnishes V, J and clone size, whereas the DNA furnished D and trimming. The sample table holds millions of clones, of which roughly nine tenths were seen once. Around 0.14% of the sample comes from the top ten.

The donors were healthy, HIV-negative adults who had no recently reported acute infections or vaccinations. Only Caucasian adults living in Nashville, Tennessee, USA were represented among the donors. CD4+ T cells were enriched by magnetic negative selection; naive cells were then positively selected on CD45RA, and the negative fraction formed the memory subset. Blood was obtained by leukapheresis, after which PBMCs were separated by Ficoll-Histopaque density gradient centrifugation and cryopreserved in liquid nitrogen vapor phase. Analytical flow cytometry was used to check the purity and quantity of every magnetically sorted T cell population. Genomic DNA was isolated from each sorted fraction and quantified by UV absorbance on a Nanodrop 2000c. Broader findings and caveats from the paper: Incomplete sequencing was indicated by rarefaction of sorted-subset datasets, despite the large sequencing depth. About 5% of naive CD4, roughly 3.6% of naive CD8, around 2.3% of memory CD4, and approximately 0.39% of memory CD8 clonotypes were shared across four donors. Naive subsets generally had larger estimated clonotype richness than memory subsets did. Compared with non-shared clonotypes, the clonotypes found in all four sorted-subset donors had higher generation probabilities. Pairwise subsampling indicated that sequencing depth was expected to affect the degree of clonotype sharing among donors. The small number of donors limited the genetic and exposure-history diversity represented. Sampling was restricted to blood, and TCR repertoires in tissue are likely to differ from TCR repertoires in blood.

Looking up the germline V gene yields CDR1 MNHEY and CDR2 SVGAGI. The CDR3 spans 15 residues, from the cysteine through the phenylalanine. The entry retains the CDR3 DNA only, 45 bases that are in frame from base 1. Trimming removed 6 bases from V and 0 bases from J, leaving 12 bases between the germline ends. In the case of this clone: The specificity of this receptor is unknown. Base qualities are not provided; no much larger clone lies one nucleotide away. Other DNA sequences in this specimen translate into the identical CDR3.

Recombination joined TRBV6-5 with TRBJ1-5; a tentative D call is TRBD1 (5 bases match). This sequence originates from a man younger than 35 in good health. The source material was naive CD4+ T cells sorted from blood. The cell subset or site label, read with the paper, signifies: CD45RA+ positively selected. CDR3 region: CASRPTGLSNQPQHF. In nucleotides, the sequence is TGTGCCAGCAGACCCACAGGACTTAGCAATCAGCCCCAGCATTTT.